These 23 T cell receptor beta chains share one sample of origin, sequenced in a study of cytomegalovirus exposure and HLA in healthy donors. The PCR employed 60 Vbeta primers together with 13 Jbeta primers. TCRdb keeps only in-frame clones here, not all; method: immunoSEQ multiplex PCR. The sample holds about 170,000 clones, 60% to 80% seen once. Material: PBMCs. These receptors were obtained from a woman in her fifties or sixties in good health and CMV-seropositive.

The gene calls are TRBV10-3 and TRBJ1-5; maybe TRBD1 (5 bases). Germline CDR1 ENHRY, CDR2 SYGVKD. This CDR3 spans 14 amino acids. With 4 bases removed from V and 5 bases from J, the gap between germline ends came to 12 bases. The chain's CDR3 is CAISGHGGYQPQHF. The DNA for the CDR3 is TGTGCCATCAGTGGTCACGGGGGTTATCAGCCCCAGCATTTT.

This clone was counted a single time. The V gene is TRBV4-1, the J gene TRBJ1-3; D is perhaps TRBD1 (5 bases). V was cut by 5 bases and J by 3 bases, with 11 bases left in between. This CDR3 region has 14 residues. In germline, CDR1 is MGHRA, CDR2 YSYEKL. CDR3 residues: CASSGGAGGNTIYF. The CDR3, as DNA: TGCGCCAGCAGCGGAGGGGCAGGTGGAAACACCATATATTTT.

J is TRBJ2-5 and V is TRBV13; 7 bases are a match to TRBD2. The DNA end lines up better with TRBJ2-7; the J call may be wrong. Looked up from germline, CDR1 is PRHDT and CDR2 is FYEKMQ (reference sequence). The CDR3 has 14 amino acids. CDR3 nucleotide sequence: TGTGCCAGCAGCCGTGCTGGCGGGGGTTACGAGCAGTACTTC. It encodes CASSRAGGGYEQYF.

The chain recombines TRBV4-1 with TRBJ1-2; 9 nucleotides agree with TRBD1. The CDR3 has 16 residues. Germline loops: CDR1 MGHRA, CDR2 YSYEKL. J lost 4 bases, V lost 0 bases, and 6 bases had no gene match. CDR3 residues: CASSQDLTGGFYGYTF. The CDR3 coding sequence is TGCGCCAGCAGCCAAGATCTGACAGGGGGTTTCTATGGCTACACCTTC.

The V and J genes are TRBV5-6 and TRBJ2-7; possibly TRBD2 for D (5 bases). The V gene lost 3 bases and the J gene lost 4 bases, with 14 bases spanning the gap. This CDR3 has 14 amino acids. Looked up from germline, CDR1 is SGHDT and CDR2 is YYEEEE. CDR3: CASSWRTREYEQYF. In DNA, the CDR3 is TGTGCCAGCAGCTGGCGAACTAGGGAATACGAGCAGTACTTC.

The chain has TRBV27 and TRBJ2-7; TRBD1 agrees at 10 bases. V was pared by 4 bases and J by 5 bases, with 2 bases of the junction left unmatched. The CDR3 extends over 13 amino acids. CDR1 and CDR2 (germline): MNHEY, SMNVEV (reference sequence). CDR3 sequence: CASSWGQGNEQYF. Here the CDR3 DNA reads TGTGCCAGCAGTTGGGGACAGGGGAACGAGCAGTACTTC.

This sequence joins TRBV6-1 and TRBJ2-7; the D gene is possibly TRBD1 (5 bases). The CDR3 is made up of 16 amino acids. Looked up from germline, CDR1 is MNHNS and CDR2 is SASEGT. The germline V and J ends were trimmed by 0 bases and 6 bases, with 18 bases remaining between them. CDR3: CASSEARRPGRGEQYF. The CDR3 bases are TGTGCCAGCAGTGAAGCGCGGCGGCCAGGGCGAGGCGAGCAGTACTTC.

This clone was seen a handful of times. The chain is built from TRBV5-4 and TRBJ1-2, with no clear D. Per germline, CDR1 SGHNT and CDR2 YYREEE (reference sequence). V lost 6 bases and J lost 4, with 16 bases in between. The CDR3 consists of 14 residues. For the CDR3, the DNA is TGTGCCAGCACCCTCGGATCTACGGGCTATGGCTACACCTTC. It codes for CASTLGSTGYGYTF.

This clone was counted once. The chain recombines TRBV11-2 with TRBJ2-1; 11 positions agree with TRBD2. J was trimmed by 7 bases and V by 1 base; bases with no gene match: 3. The CDR3 consists of 15 residues. Germline assignment: CDR1 SGHAT and CDR2 FQNNGV. The CDR3 reads CASSLASGGPNEQFF. CDR3 nucleotides: TGTGCCAGCAGCTTAGCTAGCGGGGGGCCTAATGAGCAGTTCTTC.

This rearrangement joins TRBV25-1 to TRBJ1-6, with 7 bases lining up with TRBD1. Germline V lookup: CDR1 MGHDK, CDR2 SYGVNS. The CDR3 is 15 amino acids. The V and J ends lost 2 bases and 7 bases, in that order; junction bases with no gene match: 5. The DNA for the CDR3 is TGTGCCAGCAGTGAAACAGGGGTCATAAATTCACCCCTCCACTTT. It is translated as CASSETGVINSPLHF.

This clone was seen only once. The chain combines TRBV30 with TRBJ2-3; unclear D gene. CDR3 length: 13 residues. The germline gives CDR1 GTSNPN, CDR2 SVGIG (reference sequence). V lost 5 bases and J lost 0, with 9 bases in between. The CDR3 protein is CAWATASTDTQYF. CDR3 nucleotides: TGTGCCTGGGCGACTGCTAGCACAGATACGCAGTATTTT.

This clone was detected only once. The chain carries TRBV4-1 and TRBJ1-1, with D uncertain. The CDR3 is 14 residues long. V lost 0 bases and J lost 11, with 16 bases in between. Germline values: CDR1 MGHRA, CDR2 YSYEKL. The CDR3 DNA reads TGCGCCAGCAGCCAAGACCCAATAATGAGAGGGGCTTTCTTT. Amino acids: CASSQDPIMRGAFF.

This chain joins TRBV11-2 and TRBJ1-3; no clear D gene. Between the trimmed V and J ends, which lost 5 bases and 3 bases, there was a span of 11 bases. Germline V lookup: CDR1 SGHAT, CDR2 FQNNGV. The CDR3 is made up of 14 amino acids. DNA of the CDR3: TGTGCCAGCAGCCCAGGACTGAATGGAAACACCATATATTTT. It yields the protein CASSPGLNGNTIYF.

Notes on this clone: Other DNA sequences from this sample encode an identical CDR3 as well. The chain couples TRBV18 to TRBJ2-1; tentatively, D is TRBD1 (5 bases). V lost 2 bases, J lost 8 bases, and 10 bases lay in between. This CDR3 has 13 amino acids. Germline lookup yields CDR1 KGHSH and CDR2 LQKENI. The CDR3 is CASSPRGLDEQFF. The CDR3 nucleotides are TGTGCCAGCTCACCAAGGGGTTTAGATGAGCAGTTCTTC.

This clone showed up just a few times. The genes are TRBV5-6 and TRBJ1-1; 7 nucleotides agree with TRBD1. This CDR3 contains 16 residues. Losses at the gene ends were 2 bases for V and 1 base for J; bases not matched to a gene: 8. In germline, CDR1 is SGHDT, CDR2 YYEEEE. The CDR3, as DNA: TGTGCCAGCAGCTTAGACAGGGCGTGGAGGAACACTGAAGCTTTCTTT. Encoded protein: CASSLDRAWRNTEAFF.

The chain is built from TRBV2 and TRBJ2-2; a possible D gene is TRBD2 (6 bases). The CDR3 contains 14 residues. Between the trimmed V and J ends, which lost 5 bases and 6 bases, there was a span of 13 bases. Germline V lookup: CDR1 SNHLY, CDR2 FYNNEI. Written as DNA, the CDR3 is TGTGCCAGCAGTCCCAGACTAGGACCCGGGGAGCTGTTTTTT. This translates into CASSPRLGPGELFF.

This chain links TRBV19 with TRBJ1-1, with D possibly matching TRBD1 (6 bases). The CDR3 extends over 15 amino acids. The V end lost 0 bases, the J end lost 1 base, and 9 bases lay between the germline ends. In germline, CDR1 is LNHDA, CDR2 SQIVND (reference sequence). CDR3 sequence: CASSIDRTENTEAFF. DNA for the CDR3: TGTGCCAGTAGTATAGACCGGACAGAGAACACTGAAGCTTTCTTT. Full variable domain (rest looked up from reference TRBV19 and TRBJ1-1): DGGITQSPKYLFRKEGQNVTLSCEQNLNHDAMYWYRQDPGQGLRLIYYSQIVNDFQKGDIAEGYSVSREKKESFPLTVTSAQKNPTAFYLCASSIDRTENTEAFFGQGTRLTVV.

The table lists this clone with a few counts. The CDR3 DNA reads as TGCGCCAGCAGCCAAGAAGCAGGGGGCTCAAAACTAGCCAAAAACATTCAGTACTTC. Its translation is CASSQEAGGSKLAKNIQYF. The rearrangement uses TRBV4-1 and TRBJ2-4, with 8 bases fitting TRBD1. CDR3 size: 19 residues. V lost 0 bases and J lost 0; bases outside the gene matches: 10. Germline values: CDR1 MGHRA, CDR2 YSYEKL.

This clone was detected only a few times. V is TRBV9 and J is TRBJ2-7, with D unresolved. Trimming stripped 4 bases from V and 0 bases from J, with 5 bases between. Germline V gene lookup returns CDR1 SGDLS and CDR2 YYNGEE. The CDR3 has 12 residues. The CDR3 region is CASSSSSYEQYF. DNA of the CDR3: TGTGCCAGCAGCTCGAGCTCCTACGAGCAGTACTTC.

This clone turned up a few times. The chain has TRBV10-3 and TRBJ2-3; 8 bases fit TRBD1. The germline gives CDR1 ENHRY, CDR2 SYGVKD. The CDR3 runs 12 residues. With V trimmed by 10 bases and J by 3 bases, 3 bases remained unmatched. DNA of the CDR3: TGTGCCACCGGACAGGGAACAGATACGCAGTATTTT. As protein: CATGQGTDTQYF.

The rearrangement links TRBV2 to TRBJ1-2; 8 nucleotides agree with TRBD1. This CDR3 has 14 amino acids. V lost 3 bases to trimming and J lost 2 bases; unmatched junction nucleotides: 2. In germline, CDR1 is SNHLY, CDR2 FYNNEI. The CDR3 DNA reads as TGTGCCAGCAGTGACAGGGGGCCCAACTATGGCTACACCTTC. Its translation: CASSDRGPNYGYTF.

The rearrangement uses TRBV5-8 and TRBJ1-4; D is unclear. V was trimmed by 6 bases and J by 4 bases, leaving 16 bases between them. CDR1 and CDR2 (germline): SGHTS, YDEGEE. CDR3 length: 15 amino acids. Here the CDR3 DNA reads TGTGCCAGCACCCCTGGCACAGCCCTTAATGAAAAACTGTTTTTT. This sequence encodes CASTPGTALNEKLFF.

The table lists this clone with a count of one. The gene calls are TRBV30 and TRBJ1-2, with 10 bases lining up with TRBD1. The V segment lost 0 bases and the J segment 8 bases; nucleotides outside the gene matches: 9. The V gene's germline CDR1 is GTSNPN and CDR2 SVGIG (reference sequence). This CDR3 is 15 amino acids long. CDR3 amino acids: CAWSVRGQGWYGYTF. The CDR3 region has the DNA TGTGCCTGGAGTGTTCGGGGACAGGGGTGGTACGGCTACACCTTC.